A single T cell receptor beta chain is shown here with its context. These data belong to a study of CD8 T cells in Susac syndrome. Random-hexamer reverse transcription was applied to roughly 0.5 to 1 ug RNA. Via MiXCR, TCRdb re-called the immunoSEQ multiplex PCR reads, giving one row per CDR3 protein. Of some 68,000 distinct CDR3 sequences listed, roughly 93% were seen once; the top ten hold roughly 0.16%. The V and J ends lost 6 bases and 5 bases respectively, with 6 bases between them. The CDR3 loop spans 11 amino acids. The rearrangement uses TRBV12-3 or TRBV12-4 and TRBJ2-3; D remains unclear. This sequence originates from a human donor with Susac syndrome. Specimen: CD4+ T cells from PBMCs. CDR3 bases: TGTGCCAGCAGCCGAGTAGATACGCAGTATTTT. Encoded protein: CASSRVDTQYF.